This T cell receptor beta chain was found in a study of blood T cell repertoires in COVID-19. The table came from immunoSEQ multiplex PCR; TCRdb's copy has only in-frame clones and leaves some out. Among over 250,000 clones listed, 75% to 95% were seen once. Germline CDR1 and CDR2: SEHNR and FQNEAQ (reference sequence). The CDR3 loop spans 13 amino acids. V lost 10 bases to trimming and J lost 5 bases, with 17 bases between them. The genes are TRBV7-9 and TRBJ1-1; no clear D gene. Sequencing was done on a sample of peripheral blood. The TCR originated in a person in their late teens or twenties with COVID-19, enrolled during active disease. The CDR3 here is CATEDLSITEAFF. The CDR3 coding sequence is TGTGCCACAGAGGACTTGAGTATTACTGAAGCTTTCTTT. The full variable domain, its missing parts supplied by reference TRBV7-9 and TRBJ1-1, is DTGVSQNPRHKITKRGQNVTFRCDPISEHNRLYWYRQTLGQGPEFLTYFQNEAQLEKSRLLSDRFSAERPKGSFSTLEIQRTEQGDSAMYLCATEDLSITEAFFGQGTRLTVV.